This T cell receptor (beta chain) was sequenced during a study of T cells in Graves' hyperthyroidism and ophthalmopathy. RNA transcripts gave rise to amplified TCR beta CDR3 regions. The HTBI primer set served for first-round RT-PCR of the TCR CDR3. TCRdb reprocessed the multiplex PCR reads with MiXCR, giving one entry per CDR3 protein. Of 400,000 or so distinct CDR3 sequences detected, around 13% appear once; the ten largest clones hold less than 20%. The V gene's germline CDR1 is SGHRS and CDR2 YFSETQ. The CDR3 runs 15 residues. V dropped 0 bases and J dropped 5 bases, with 9 bases sitting between them.

The gene calls are TRBV5-1 and TRBJ1-6; TRBD1 might be the D (5 bases). Sequencing was done on a sample of blood. This clonotype was sampled from a woman in her twenties or thirties with Graves' ophthalmopathy. CDR3 coding DNA: TGCGCCAGCAGCTTGGAGCCAGGGAATAATTCACCCCTCCACTTT. Translated, it gives CASSLEPGNNSPLHF. Together with reference TRBV5-1 and TRBJ1-6, the CDR3 gives the full variable domain: KAGVTQTPRYLIKTRGQQVTLSCSPISGHRSVSWYQQTPGQGLQFLFEYFSETQRNKGNFPGRFSGRQFSNSRSEMNVSTLELGDSALYLCASSLEPGNNSPLHFGNGTRLTVT.